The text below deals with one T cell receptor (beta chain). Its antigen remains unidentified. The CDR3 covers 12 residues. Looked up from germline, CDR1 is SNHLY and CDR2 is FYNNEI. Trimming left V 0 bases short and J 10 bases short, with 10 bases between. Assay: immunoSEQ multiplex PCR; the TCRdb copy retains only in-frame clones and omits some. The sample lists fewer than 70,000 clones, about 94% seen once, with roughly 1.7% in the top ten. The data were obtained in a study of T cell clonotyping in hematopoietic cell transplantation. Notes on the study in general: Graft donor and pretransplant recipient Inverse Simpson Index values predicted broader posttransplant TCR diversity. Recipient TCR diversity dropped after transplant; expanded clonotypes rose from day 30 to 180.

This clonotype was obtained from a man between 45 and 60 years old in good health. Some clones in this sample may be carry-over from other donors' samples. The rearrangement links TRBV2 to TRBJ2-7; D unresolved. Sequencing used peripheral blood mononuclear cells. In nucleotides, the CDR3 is TGTGCCAGCAGTGAAGCGCCCCGAGTCCAGTACTTC. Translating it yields CASSEAPRVQYF.